Described below is a single T cell receptor (beta chain) sequence and its context. TCRdb keeps only in-frame clones here, not all; method: immunoSEQ multiplex PCR. This sample has 950,000 to 1,300,000 clones, with more than 65% found just once. A CD45RA+ naive subset and a CD45RA-negative memory subset were split from CD4+ cells. CDR3 length: 17 amino acids. Trimming left V 2 bases short and J 7 bases short, with 22 bases between. Germline V CDR1 and CDR2: SGHRS, YFSETQ. The record originates from a study of shared clonotypes between healthy human individuals. The chain carries TRBV5-1 and TRBJ2-1; D unresolved. The sequencing sample was made of memory CD4+ T cells sorted from blood. Subset: CD45RA-negative fraction. The TCR sequence derives from a man between 18 and 29 years old in good health. CDR3: CASSFGPPERNGNEQFF. The DNA for the CDR3 is TGCGCCAGCAGCTTCGGTCCCCCCGAGCGTAACGGGAATGAGCAGTTCTTC.